These T cell receptor beta chains were read from a single sample in a study of blood T cell repertoires in COVID-19. Sequencing used immunoSEQ multiplex PCR; TCRdb keeps in-frame clones, though not all of them. The data hold about 230,000 clones, with under 90% observed a single time. Sample: peripheral blood. The receptor set was obtained from a woman of 80 years or more with active or convalescent COVID-19. Each CDR3 is given with its conserved first and last residue. The order of the fields is V gene, J gene, clone size, CDR3 length, CDR3 protein. The listing skips clone size in some rows; elsewhere it reads once, few, many or a size class.

>TRBV7-8|TRBJ1-6|-|16
CASSWGQSSYNSPLHF
>TRBV6-2/TRBV6-3|TRBJ2-6|-|18
CASSYSLGRAPGANVLTF
>TRBV30|TRBJ1-1|-|14
CAWRGGMGWTEAFF
>TRBV5-4|TRBJ2-2|-|15
CASSPGDRSTGELFF
>TRBV6-2/TRBV6-3|TRBJ2-7|few|18
CASSYSIGSSQSGYEQYF
>TRBV6-5|TRBJ2-7|-|14
CASSYGTGGDEQYF
>TRBV28|TRBJ1-2|-|13
CASSFRGNYGYTF
>TRBV5-5|TRBJ1-1|-|14
CASSWGQSYTEAFF
>TRBV11-3|TRBJ2-5|-|13
CASSRDSQETQYF
>TRBV27|TRBJ1-1|-|21
CASSRYGVTGTGGFMNTEAFF
>TRBV7-2|TRBJ2-5|once|16
CASSLGRSSGTKTQYF
>TRBV2|TRBJ2-2|-|17
CASSEASLYANTGELFF
>TRBV14|TRBJ2-5|-|13
CASRRAGEETQYF
>TRBV6-2/TRBV6-3|TRBJ1-5|-|15
CASSYSQARNQPQHF
>TRBV4-2|TRBJ2-2|few|17
CASSQGGTEVKAGELFF
>TRBV12-5|TRBJ2-1|-|15
CASGPRLAGGNEQFF
>TRBV18|TRBJ1-2|-|17
CASSPRDRGILTNGYTF
>TRBV28|TRBJ1-1|-|14
CASSLLTGNTEAFF
>TRBV7-8|TRBJ2-2|-|14
CASSLAQSTGELFF
>TRBV5-8|TRBJ2-5|-|12
CASSPRRETQYF
>TRBV5-1|TRBJ2-1|-|16
CASSLGASGSYNEQFF
>TRBV5-5|TRBJ1-6|-|15
CASSFPQGAGSPLHF
>TRBV5-5|TRBJ2-3|-|20
CASSPAPTSGGVTSTDTQYF
>TRBV28|TRBJ1-5|-|14
CASRTGTSNQPQHF
>TRBV3-1/TRBV3-2|TRBJ2-1|-|16
CASSLSGTSGGSRQFF
>TRBV4-3|TRBJ1-2|-|16
CASSQDRGGRGYGYTF
>TRBV19|TRBJ2-1|-|15
CASSARAGGFDEQFF
>TRBV4-3|TRBJ2-3|many|18
CASSQDLFWWLPTDTQYF
>TRBV5-6|TRBJ2-5|-|15
CASSLFRRGEETQYF
>TRBV5-5|TRBJ1-3|-|13
CASSPRAGNTIYF
>TRBV19|TRBJ2-2|-|15
CAGRGQGTNTGELFF
>TRBV5-1|TRBJ1-1|-|13
CASSLTGDTEAFF
>TRBV5-4|TRBJ2-5|-|14
CASSLGEGPETQYF
>TRBV6-6|TRBJ2-5|-|14
CASTSSEGYQTQYF
>TRBV4-3|TRBJ1-5|-|15
CASSQDFRGDQPQHF
>TRBV28|TRBJ1-2|-|11
CASSSQRGYTF
>TRBV27|TRBJ1-2|-|13
CASTSTRGYGYTF
>TRBV5-6|TRBJ1-2|-|15
CASSRSGRDEGGYTF